Listed here are 30 T cell receptor beta chains from one sample, sequenced in a study of T cells after yellow fever vaccination. TCRdb re-called the 5' RACE reads with MiXCR, one entry per CDR3 protein. The sample gives about 260,000 distinct CDR3 sequences, around 4.9% of which show up once; around 3.5% is in the top ten. The material was CD4+ T cells sorted from PBMCs, obtained on the day of the yellow fever booster vaccination. Source of these receptors: a man aged 18-30 years who received the YFV17D yellow fever vaccine.

In its sample, this clonotype was seen a few times. CDR3 nucleotide sequence: TGCGCCAGCAGCCCACAAACCTCGACAGGGAGCTACACCTTC. Its protein product is CASSPQTSTGSYTF. The chain is built from TRBV5-1 and TRBJ1-2, with 7 nucleotides matching TRBD1. Germline lookup yields CDR1 SGHRS and CDR2 YFSETQ. V lost 4 bases to trimming and J lost 9 bases; unmatched junction nucleotides: 12. The CDR3 covers 14 residues.

This clonotype has at least ten counts. The chain joins TRBV5-1 to TRBJ2-3, with TRBD1 matching 8 bases. The CDR3 is 16 amino acids. V was pared by 2 bases and J by 4 bases, with 9 bases of the junction left unmatched. Germline lookup yields CDR1 SGHRS and CDR2 YFSETQ. The CDR3 DNA is TGCGCCAGCAGCTTTATGACAGGGGCGCCCGCAGATACGCAGTATTTT. Encoded protein: CASSFMTGAPADTQYF.

This clonotype appeared many times. V gene TRBV5-1 combines with J gene TRBJ2-2; 8 bases are a match to TRBD1. The CDR3 consists of 14 residues. Germline CDR1 is SGHRS and CDR2 is YFSETQ. V gave up 4 bases and J gave up 7 bases; unmatched junction bases: 6. The CDR3 loop is CASSRPTGVGELFF. CDR3 sequence (DNA): TGCGCCAGCAGCCGACCGACAGGGGTCGGGGAGCTGTTTTTT. The full variable domain, rest sourced from reference TRBV5-1 and TRBJ2-2, is KAGVTQTPRYLIKTRGQQVTLSCSPISGHRSVSWYQQTPGQGLQFLFEYFSETQRNKGNFPGRFSGRQFSNSRSEMNVSTLELGDSALYLCASSRPTGVGELFFGEGSRLTVL.

The chain uses TRBV20-1 and TRBJ2-4; TRBD2 aligns across 14 bases. Germline V gene data show CDR1 as DFQATT and CDR2 as SNEGSKA (reference sequence). The CDR3 runs 19 residues. The V segment lost 5 bases and the J segment 1 base; nucleotides outside the gene matches: 13. CDR3 residues: CSAGGTSGGAGAAKNIQYF. DNA for the CDR3: TGCAGTGCTGGCGGGACTAGCGGGGGCGCCGGAGCGGCCAAAAACATTCAGTACTTC.

With respect to this clonotype: This may be a read error: a much more frequent sequence differs by one nucleotide. V usage is TRBV2 and J usage is TRBJ2-5; D might be TRBD2 (6 bases). The length of the CDR3 is 13 residues. Looked up from germline, CDR1 is SNHLY and CDR2 is FYNNEI. The CDR3 DNA reads as TGTGCCAGCAGTAAGGAGGGCCAAGTGACCCAGTACTTC. This codes for CASSKEGQVTQYF.

This chain joins TRBV19 and TRBJ2-5; 10 positions agree with TRBD2. Looked up from germline, CDR1 is LNHDA and CDR2 is SQIVND (reference sequence). The CDR3 runs 15 residues. With V trimmed by 5 bases and J by 1 base, 4 bases remained unmatched. CDR3 in DNA: TGTGCCAGTAGTGAACTAGCGGGGTTCCAAGAGACCCAGTACTTC. Translated, it gives CASSELAGFQETQYF.

This clonotype was observed a few times. This chain uses TRBV6-1 with TRBJ1-4; TRBD1 aligns across 10 bases. V lost 1 base and J lost 8; bases outside the gene matches: 4. The CDR3 runs to 15 residues. Looked up from germline, CDR1 is MNHNS and CDR2 is SASEGT. CDR3 region: CASSEVWTGGEKLFF. The DNA of the CDR3 is TGTGCCAGCAGTGAAGTTTGGACAGGGGGAGAAAAACTGTTTTTT.

This chain joins TRBV12-3 or TRBV12-4 and TRBJ2-7; 7 bases align to TRBD1. V shed 6 bases and J 2 bases; nucleotides not matched to a gene: 4. The CDR3 is 13 amino acids. CDR3 sequence reads: CASRLTGTYEQYF. Written as DNA, the CDR3 is TGTGCCAGCAGGCTGACAGGGACCTACGAGCAGTACTTC.

This chain links TRBV12-3 or TRBV12-4 with TRBJ1-1; TRBD1 aligns across 8 bases. Germline trimming cut 6 bases from V and 7 bases from J; bases unmatched to any gene: 10. There are 14 residues in the CDR3. Here the CDR3 DNA reads TGTGCCAGCAGCCGCCACAGGGGGTCGAATGAAGCTTTCTTT. This codes for CASSRHRGSNEAFF.

This chain uses TRBV20-1 with TRBJ1-2; the match to TRBD1 covers 7 bases. Losses at the gene ends were 6 bases for V and 2 bases for J; bases not matched to a gene: 6. The CDR3 runs to 13 residues. The V gene's germline CDR1 is DFQATT and CDR2 SNEGSKA (reference sequence). CDR3 nucleotides: TGCAGTGCCCTACCGGGACAGAACTATGGCTACACCTTC. Protein product: CSALPGQNYGYTF.

This chain uses TRBV7-6 with TRBJ2-7; 9 nucleotides agree with TRBD1. This CDR3 is 16 amino acids long. J gave up 6 bases and V 4 bases, and 13 bases lay outside the gene matches. Germline CDR1 and CDR2: SGHVS and FNYEAQ. CDR3 in DNA: TGTGCCAGCAGCTCGCTCCCTGACAGGGGGGACGGCGAGCAGTACTTC. It encodes CASSSLPDRGDGEQYF.

CDR3 nucleotide sequence: TGTGCCAGCGAGCGCGGCCAGCGGGGGGTCCACGAGCAGTACTTC. Translating it yields CASERGQRGVHEQYF. The chain has TRBV6-2 or TRBV6-3 and TRBJ2-7; 9 bases align to TRBD2. V lost 8 bases to trimming and J lost 5 bases; unmatched junction nucleotides: 13. The CDR3 has 15 amino acids. Germline lookup yields CDR1 MNHEY and CDR2 SVGEGT.

This CDR3 is CSARRSGGPYEQYF. The DNA for the CDR3 is TGCAGTGCTCGGAGGTCAGGGGGCCCGTACGAGCAGTACTTC. The J gene is TRBJ2-7, the V gene TRBV20-1; 8 bases fit TRBD1. This CDR3 region has 14 residues. CDR1 and CDR2 (germline): DFQATT, SNEGSKA (reference sequence). V trimming: 5 bases; J trimming: 4 bases; junction bases outside the gene matches: 10.

This clonotype was seen a handful of times. This sequence joins TRBV7-9 and TRBJ1-1; the D gene is possibly TRBD1 (5 bases). This CDR3 spans 15 amino acids. V lost 1 base and J lost 0, with 9 bases in between. CDR1 and CDR2 (germline): SEHNR, FQNEAQ (reference sequence). The CDR3 DNA reads TGTGCCAGCAGCTTAGACAGGATCCTGAACACTGAAGCTTTCTTT. It encodes CASSLDRILNTEAFF.

This clonotype was seen at least ten times. The CDR3 spells CASRTWGNSPLHF. The CDR3 bases are TGTGCCAGCAGGACGTGGGGCAATTCACCCCTCCACTTT. The chain combines TRBV6-5 with TRBJ1-6; D may be TRBD1 (5 bases). The CDR3 runs to 13 residues. Trimming cost V 6 bases and J 7 bases, with 10 bases left between them. Looked up from germline, CDR1 is MNHEY and CDR2 is SVGAGI.

The chain combines TRBV12-3 or TRBV12-4 with TRBJ1-6; 9 bases line up with TRBD1. Trimming at V came to 6 bases and at J to 4 bases, leaving 7 bases not matched to a gene. CDR3 size: 16 residues. The CDR3 DNA sequence: TGTGCCAGCAGCCCAGCTGACAGGGGGTATAATTCACCCCTCCACTTT. Its translation: CASSPADRGYNSPLHF.

This clonotype was observed a handful of times. The chain recombines TRBV7-2 with TRBJ2-1; 7 bases fit TRBD2. Germline V lookup: CDR1 SGHTA, CDR2 FQGNSA. This CDR3 is 18 amino acids long. V trimming: 0 bases; J trimming: 4 bases; junction bases outside the gene matches: 12. CDR3 sequence reads: CASSLAPRRGTLYNEQFF. The CDR3 nucleotides are TGTGCCAGCAGCTTAGCGCCCAGGCGGGGGACCCTTTACAATGAGCAGTTCTTC.

The chain employs TRBV6-2 or TRBV6-3 and TRBJ1-2, with D hard to call. Germline lookup yields CDR1 MNHEY and CDR2 SVGEGT. The CDR3 spans 11 residues. V shed 4 bases and J shed 6 bases, with 6 bases lying between them. The CDR3, as DNA: TGTGCCAGCAGTTTTGCGCATGGCTACACCTTC. The encoded protein is CASSFAHGYTF.

This clonotype was detected a few times. The V call is TRBV7-9, the J call TRBJ2-1; 7 bases agree with TRBD1. J lost 5 bases, V lost 0 bases, and 7 bases had no gene match. The CDR3 covers 16 residues. Germline V lookup: CDR1 SEHNR, CDR2 FQNEAQ (reference sequence). Here the CDR3 reads CASSLAQGGQDNEQFF. Written as DNA, the CDR3 is TGTGCCAGCAGCTTAGCGCAGGGTGGACAGGACAATGAGCAGTTCTTC.

The J gene is TRBJ2-3, the V gene TRBV5-6; D tentatively reads TRBD1 or TRBD2 (6 bases each). Deletions cut 0 bases from V and 4 bases from J, with 15 bases between. The V gene's germline CDR1 is SGHDT and CDR2 YYEEEE. CDR3 length: 16 amino acids. The CDR3 region is CASSLVGGRGPDTQYF. In DNA form, the CDR3 reads TGTGCCAGCAGCTTGGTTGGGGGGCGCGGGCCAGATACGCAGTATTTT.

The chain joins TRBV12-3 or TRBV12-4 to TRBJ1-6; the D gene is possibly TRBD1 (6 bases). V lost 3 bases, J lost 0 bases, and 12 bases lay in between. This CDR3 region has 17 residues. DNA of the CDR3: TGTGCCAGCAGTTTCGGACAGATAAGCTCCTATAATTCACCCCTCCACTTT. It yields the protein CASSFGQISSYNSPLHF.

This chain joins TRBV2 and TRBJ2-5; D perhaps matches TRBD2 (6 bases). V dropped 8 bases and J dropped 2 bases, with 15 bases sitting between them. The CDR3 has 14 amino acids. Per the germline V gene, CDR1 is SNHLY and CDR2 is FYNNEI. The CDR3 here is CASRPLATQETQYF. The CDR3 region has the DNA TGTGCCAGCCGACCTCTAGCGACACAAGAGACCCAGTACTTC.

This clonotype was picked up many times. CDR3 nucleotide sequence: TGCAGCGTTGGAAACCTCGCGGGGGGAAGCACAGATACGCAGTATTTT. Protein sequence: CSVGNLAGGSTDTQYF. The chain carries TRBV29-1 and TRBJ2-3; 8 bases fit TRBD2. The junction had 9 bases not matched to a gene; V was cut back by 4 bases and J by 0 bases. This CDR3 region has 16 residues. From germline, CDR1 is SQVTM and CDR2 ANQGSEA.

This clonotype showed up many times. The chain joins TRBV12-5 to TRBJ2-1; 8 bases align to TRBD2. V was clipped by 0 bases and J by 3 bases; unmatched bases: 7. Germline-derived CDR1 and CDR2 are LGHNT and FRNRAP. CDR3 length: 17 amino acids. The CDR3 spells CASGLVLGGGIYNEQFF. CDR3 bases: TGTGCTAGTGGTTTGGTACTCGGCGGGGGGATCTACAATGAGCAGTTCTTC.

This clonotype was counted only a few times. The chain combines TRBV18 with TRBJ1-4, with D tentatively TRBD1 (5 bases). CDR3 size: 13 residues. Germline V gene lookup returns CDR1 KGHSH and CDR2 LQKENI. V gave up 4 bases and J gave up 6 bases, with 9 bases separating them. Here the CDR3 DNA reads TGTGCCAGCTCACAGGGGATTGATGAAAAACTGTTTTTT. Protein sequence: CASSQGIDEKLFF.

This clonotype was recorded at least ten times. The gene calls are TRBV7-9 and TRBJ2-7; 10 nucleotides line up with TRBD1. Germline loops: CDR1 SEHNR, CDR2 FQNEAQ (reference sequence). The ends lost 1 base at V and 3 bases at J; junction bases unmatched: 3. CDR3 size: 15 residues. The CDR3, as DNA: TGTGCCAGCAGCTTAGGAGGGACAGGGGACTACGAGCAGTACGTC. Amino acids: CASSLGGTGDYEQYV.

CDR3 nucleotide sequence: TGCAGTGCTAGATCCTTCCGAGGGGAAGAGACCCAGTACTTC. Amino acid sequence: CSARSFRGEETQYF. The chain carries TRBV20-1 and TRBJ2-5, with D tentatively TRBD1 or TRBD2 (5 bases each). Germline CDR1 and CDR2: DFQATT and SNEGSKA (reference sequence). The CDR3 runs 14 residues. V was pared by 2 bases and J by 3 bases, with 13 bases between.

In this sample, this clonotype turned up a few times. This chain connects TRBV5-4 to TRBJ2-7; 8 nucleotides agree with TRBD1. J was trimmed by 0 bases and V by 0 bases; bases with no gene match: 2. The V gene's germline CDR1 is SGHNT and CDR2 YYREEE (reference sequence). The CDR3 is made up of 15 amino acids. The CDR3 spells CASSLGQGISYEQYF. The CDR3 DNA sequence: TGTGCCAGCAGCTTGGGACAGGGGATCTCCTACGAGCAGTACTTC. Combining the CDR3 with reference TRBV5-4 and TRBJ2-7 gives the whole variable domain ETGVTQSPTHLIKTRGQQVTLRCSSQSGHNTVSWYQQALGQGPQFIFQYYREEENGRGNFPPRFSGLQFPNYSSELNVNALELDDSALYLCASSLGQGISYEQYFGPGTRLTVT.

This clonotype was found many times. V and J are TRBV12-3 or TRBV12-4 and TRBJ2-1; D ambiguous. This CDR3 region has 11 residues. The V end lost 6 bases, the J end lost 5 bases, and 5 bases lay between the germline ends. In nucleotides, the CDR3 is TGTGCCAGCAGCTTTGACAATGAGCAGTTCTTC. Its translation: CASSFDNEQFF.

This clonotype was detected many times. V is TRBV4-3 and J is TRBJ1-2; D unclear. Per the germline V gene, CDR1 is LGHNA and CDR2 is YSLEER. This CDR3 region has 17 residues. With 0 bases removed from V and 7 bases from J, the gap between germline ends came to 21 bases. Written as DNA, the CDR3 is TGCGCCAGCAGCCAAGATCCTGCAACGTTTGATAAATCTGGCTACACCTTC. Its protein is CASSQDPATFDKSGYTF.